Below are 9 T cell receptor beta chains sequenced from a single sample in a study of PD-1 blockade in classical Hodgkin lymphoma. Only in-frame clones appear in the TCRdb table, and some are missing; sequencing was by immunoSEQ multiplex PCR. The data contain more than 85,000 clones, around nine tenths of them singletons. There was relapse after autologous stem cell transplantation in every patient, and there was variation in brentuximab vedotin exposure. The sample here was peripheral blood mononuclear cells (PBMCs), taken before the second cycle of nivolumab. The receptors come from a human donor with classical Hodgkin lymphoma.

The chain is built from TRBV6-1 and TRBJ1-1, with D possibly matching TRBD1 (5 bases). The CDR3 has 16 amino acids. Germline V gene sequence: CDR1 MNHNS, CDR2 SASEGT. Trimming left V 4 bases short and J 3 bases short, with 18 bases between. In DNA, the CDR3 is TGTGCCAGCAGTGTGATGTGGGACTGGATCTACACTGAAGCTTTCTTT. This encodes CASSVMWDWIYTEAFF.

The chain is built from TRBV14 and TRBJ2-5, with D possibly being TRBD2 (6 bases). This CDR3 has 15 amino acids. The V gene lost 4 bases and the J gene lost 0 bases, with 12 bases spanning the gap. Germline V gene lookup returns CDR1 SGHDN and CDR2 FVKESK. The CDR3 region has the DNA TGTGCCAGCAGCCTCCGGCTAGCGTACCAAGAGACCCAGTACTTC. As protein: CASSLRLAYQETQYF. The full variable domain, with the rest looked up from reference TRBV14 and TRBJ2-5, is EAGVTQFPSHSVIEKGQTVTLRCDPISGHDNLYWYRRVMGKEIKFLLHFVKESKQDESGMPNNRFLAERTGGTYSTLKVQPAELEDSGVYFCASSLRLAYQETQYFGPGTRLLVL.

The rearrangement joins TRBV28 to TRBJ1-5, with D maybe TRBD1 (6 bases). The CDR3 runs to 15 residues. CDR1 MDHEN and CDR2 SYDVKM come from the germline V gene. V was cut by 3 bases and J by 3 bases, with 12 bases left in between. In DNA form, the CDR3 reads TGTGCCAGCAGTTTTACAGGGCGCAACAATCAGCCCCAGCATTTT. It translates to CASSFTGRNNQPQHF.

This clone was seen only once. V is TRBV28 and J is TRBJ2-7; the D call may be TRBD1 or TRBD2 (6 bases each). Germline V CDR1 and CDR2: MDHEN, SYDVKM. Trimming pared 1 base from V and 6 bases from J, leaving 13 bases between. The CDR3 has 14 residues. The CDR3: CASSLYPEGGEQYF. In DNA form, the CDR3 reads TGTGCCAGCAGTTTATACCCCGAGGGGGGCGAGCAGTACTTC.

The V call is TRBV5-4, the J call TRBJ1-1; D gene ambiguous. The CDR3 spans 13 residues. The V gene lost 0 bases and the J gene lost 11 bases, with 14 bases spanning the gap. CDR1 and CDR2 (germline): SGHNT, YYREEE (reference sequence). CDR3 amino acids: CASSLVRQDGAFF. Here the CDR3 DNA reads TGTGCCAGCAGCTTGGTTCGGCAGGACGGGGCTTTCTTT.

The J gene is TRBJ2-5, the V gene TRBV15, with 9 bases identical to TRBD2. CDR3 size: 12 residues. CDR1 and CDR2 (germline): LNHNV, YYDKDF (reference sequence). The ends lost 8 bases at V and 8 bases at J; junction bases unmatched: 6. CDR3 sequence: CATQGLAPTQYF. The CDR3 region has the DNA TGTGCCACCCAAGGACTAGCGCCCACCCAGTACTTC.

The chain links TRBV11-2 to TRBJ2-5; perhaps TRBD1 as D (5 bases). The CDR3 runs to 15 residues. The germline V gene encodes CDR1 SGHAT and CDR2 FQNNGV. V was pared by 5 bases and J by 0 bases, with 13 bases between. In DNA, the CDR3 is TGTGCCAGCAGCCACCCGGACACTCACCAAGAGACCCAGTACTTC. Protein sequence: CASSHPDTHQETQYF.

The chain recombines TRBV2 with TRBJ2-1; 7 nucleotides agree with TRBD2. J lost 4 bases, V lost 7 bases, and 4 bases had no gene match. The CDR3 is made up of 13 amino acids. Germline lookup yields CDR1 SNHLY and CDR2 FYNNEI. The CDR3 reads CASIAGEYNEQFF. CDR3 DNA sequence: TGTGCCAGCATCGCGGGGGAATACAATGAGCAGTTCTTC.

The V gene is TRBV11-3, the J gene TRBJ2-7; D remains unclear. The CDR3 loop spans 13 amino acids. Between the trimmed V and J ends, which lost 2 bases and 2 bases, there was a span of 7 bases. Germline-derived CDR1 and CDR2 are SGHNT and YENEEA. CDR3 nucleotide sequence: TGTGCCAGCAGCTTATCGCCGACCTACGAGCAGTACTTC. Its protein is CASSLSPTYEQYF.